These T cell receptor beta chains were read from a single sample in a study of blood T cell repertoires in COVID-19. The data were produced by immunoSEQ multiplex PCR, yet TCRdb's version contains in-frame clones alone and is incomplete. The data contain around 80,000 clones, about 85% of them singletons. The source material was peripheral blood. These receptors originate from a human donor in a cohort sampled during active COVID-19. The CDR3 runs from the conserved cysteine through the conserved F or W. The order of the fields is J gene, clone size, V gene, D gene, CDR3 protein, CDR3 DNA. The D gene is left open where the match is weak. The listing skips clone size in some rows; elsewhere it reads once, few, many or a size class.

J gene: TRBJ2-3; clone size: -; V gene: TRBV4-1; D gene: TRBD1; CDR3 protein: CASSQEGQGSYTQYF; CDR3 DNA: TGCGCCAGCAGCCAAGAGGGACAGGGAAGTTATACGCAGTATTTT
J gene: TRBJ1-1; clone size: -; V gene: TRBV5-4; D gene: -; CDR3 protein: CASSGSGGNTEAFF; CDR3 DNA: TGTGCCAGCAGTGGAAGCGGGGGGAACACTGAAGCTTTCTTT
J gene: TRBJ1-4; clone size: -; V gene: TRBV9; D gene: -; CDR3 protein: CASSSTGTGNNEKLFF; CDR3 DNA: TGTGCCAGCAGCTCCACCGGAACAGGGAATAATGAAAAACTGTTTTTT
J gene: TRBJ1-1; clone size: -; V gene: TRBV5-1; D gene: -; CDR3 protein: CASSLAGGRRLNTEAFF; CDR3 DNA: TGCGCCAGCAGCTTGGCGGGGGGCCGCAGATTGAACACTGAAGCTTTCTTT
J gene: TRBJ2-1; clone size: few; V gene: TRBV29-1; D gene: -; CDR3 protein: CSVESVEMHNEQFF; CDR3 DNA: TGCAGCGTTGAGAGTGTAGAAATGCACAATGAGCAGTTCTTC
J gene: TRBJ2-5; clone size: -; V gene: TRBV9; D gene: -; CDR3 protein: CASSPSGRGSAETQYF; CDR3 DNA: TGTGCCAGCAGCCCCAGTGGGCGGGGATCGGCAGAGACCCAGTACTTC
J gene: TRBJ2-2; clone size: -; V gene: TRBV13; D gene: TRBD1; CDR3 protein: CASSLGAGQGVAGELFF; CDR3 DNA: TGTGCCAGCAGCTTAGGCGCGGGACAGGGGGTAGCCGGGGAGCTGTTTTTT
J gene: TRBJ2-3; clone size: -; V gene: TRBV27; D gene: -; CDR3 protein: CASSPFQGMGDTQYF; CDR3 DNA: TGTGCCAGCAGTCCCTTCCAGGGGATGGGAGATACGCAGTATTTT
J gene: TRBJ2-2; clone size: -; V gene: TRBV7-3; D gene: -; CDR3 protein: CASSLRTGSGTGELFF; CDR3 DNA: TGTGCCAGCAGCTTACGTACCGGGTCGGGAACCGGGGAGCTGTTTTTT
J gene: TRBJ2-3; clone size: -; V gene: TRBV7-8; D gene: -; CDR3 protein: CASRQTRIPFDTQYF; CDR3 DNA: TGTGCCAGCAGGCAAACTAGGATCCCCTTTGATACGCAGTATTTT
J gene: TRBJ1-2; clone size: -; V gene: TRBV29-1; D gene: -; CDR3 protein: CSVPQTGNYGYTF; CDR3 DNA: TGCAGCGTCCCGCAAACCGGGAACTATGGCTACACCTTC
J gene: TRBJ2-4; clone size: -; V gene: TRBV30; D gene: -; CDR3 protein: CAWSSGLAKNIQYF; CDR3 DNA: TGTGCCTGGAGTAGCGGGTTAGCCAAAAACATTCAGTACTTC
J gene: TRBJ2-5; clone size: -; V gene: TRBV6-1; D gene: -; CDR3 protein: CASSVAGWAGDPSQETQYF; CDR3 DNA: TGTGCCAGCAGTGTGGCTGGATGGGCCGGGGATCCCAGTCAAGAGACCCAGTACTTC
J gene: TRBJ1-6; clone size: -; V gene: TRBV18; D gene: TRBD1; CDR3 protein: CASSLGQGSSPLHF; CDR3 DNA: TGTGCCAGCTCACTGGGACAGGGGAGTTCACCCCTCCACTTT
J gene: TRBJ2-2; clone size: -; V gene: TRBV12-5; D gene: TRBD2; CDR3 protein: CASGAPTSGGGGELFF; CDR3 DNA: TGTGCTAGTGGTGCCCCCACTAGCGGGGGTGGGGGGGAGCTGTTTTTT
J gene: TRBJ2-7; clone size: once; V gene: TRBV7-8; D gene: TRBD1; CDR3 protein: CASSLGSGQGSHEQYF; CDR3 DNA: TGTGCCAGCAGCTTAGGGTCCGGACAGGGTAGTCACGAGCAGTACTTC
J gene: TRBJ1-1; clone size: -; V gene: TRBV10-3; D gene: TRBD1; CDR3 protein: CAISTGGGTEAFF; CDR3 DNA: TGTGCCATCAGTACAGGGGGCGGCACTGAAGCTTTCTTT
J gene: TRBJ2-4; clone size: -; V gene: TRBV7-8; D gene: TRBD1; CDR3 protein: CASSTTGTGRNIQYF; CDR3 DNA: TGTGCCAGCAGCACTACCGGGACAGGGCGTAACATTCAGTACTTC
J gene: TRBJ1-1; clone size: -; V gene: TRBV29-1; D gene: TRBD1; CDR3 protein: CSVEQGGVEAFF; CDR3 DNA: TGCAGCGTTGAACAGGGGGGCGTTGAAGCTTTCTTT
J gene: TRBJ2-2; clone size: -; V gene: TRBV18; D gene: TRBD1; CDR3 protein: CASSGQGSPGELFF; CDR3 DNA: TGTGCCAGCTCCGGACAGGGTTCGCCCGGGGAGCTGTTTTTT
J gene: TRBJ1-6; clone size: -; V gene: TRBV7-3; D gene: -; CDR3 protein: CASSLIGASSNSPLHF; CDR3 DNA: TGTGCCAGCAGCTTAATCGGAGCCTCGAGTAATTCACCCCTCCACTTT
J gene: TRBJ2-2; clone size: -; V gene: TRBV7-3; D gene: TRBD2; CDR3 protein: CASSRGLAGFTGELFF; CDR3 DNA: TGTGCCAGCAGCCGGGGACTAGCGGGTTTCACCGGGGAGCTGTTTTTT
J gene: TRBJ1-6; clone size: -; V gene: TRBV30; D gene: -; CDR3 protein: CAWSAGESPLHF; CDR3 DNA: TGTGCCTGGAGTGCAGGGGAATCACCCCTCCACTTT
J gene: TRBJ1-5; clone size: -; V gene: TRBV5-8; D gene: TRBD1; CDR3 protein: CASQRSGTGYLGNQPQHF; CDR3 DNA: TGTGCCAGTCAGAGATCCGGGACAGGGTATTTGGGCAATCAGCCCCAGCATTTT
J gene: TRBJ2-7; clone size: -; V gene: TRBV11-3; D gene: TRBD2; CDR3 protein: CASSPRLAGHYEQYF; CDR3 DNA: TGTGCCAGCAGCCCCCGACTAGCGGGGCACTACGAGCAGTACTTC
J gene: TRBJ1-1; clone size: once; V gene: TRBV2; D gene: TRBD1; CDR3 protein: CASSEEGWGGQASTEAFF; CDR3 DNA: TGTGCCAGCAGTGAAGAGGGGTGGGGAGGACAGGCAAGCACTGAAGCTTTCTTT
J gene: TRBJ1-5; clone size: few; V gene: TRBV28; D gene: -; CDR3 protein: CASSSGVINQPQHF; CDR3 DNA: TGTGCCAGCTCTTCCGGGGTCATCAATCAGCCCCAGCATTTT
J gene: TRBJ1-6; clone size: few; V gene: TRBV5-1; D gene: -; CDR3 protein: CASSPLGGDSPLHF; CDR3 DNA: TGCGCCAGCAGCCCCTTGGGAGGGGATTCACCCCTCCACTTT
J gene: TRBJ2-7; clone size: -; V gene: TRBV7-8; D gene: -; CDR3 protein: CASNLVSKPGYYEQYF; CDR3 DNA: TGTGCCAGCAACTTAGTTAGCAAACCGGGGTACTACGAGCAGTACTTC
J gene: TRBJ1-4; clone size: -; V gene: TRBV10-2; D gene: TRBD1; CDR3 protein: CASSQYGTGAEKLFF; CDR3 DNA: TGCGCCAGCTCCCAGTACGGGACAGGGGCTGAAAAACTGTTTTTT
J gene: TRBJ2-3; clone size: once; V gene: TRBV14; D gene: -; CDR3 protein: CASSQDRGSRTDTQYF; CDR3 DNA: TGTGCCAGCAGCCAAGATCGGGGGTCCCGCACAGATACGCAGTATTTT
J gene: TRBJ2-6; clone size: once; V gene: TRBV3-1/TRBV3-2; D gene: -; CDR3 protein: CASSLRGGTGANVLTF; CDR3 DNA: TGTGCCAGCAGCCTCCGCGGAGGGACCGGGGCCAACGTCCTGACTTTC
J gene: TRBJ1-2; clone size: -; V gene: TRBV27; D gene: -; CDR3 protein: CASSLRGLLGYTF; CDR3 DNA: TGTGCCAGCAGTTTAAGAGGTCTACTTGGCTACACCTTC
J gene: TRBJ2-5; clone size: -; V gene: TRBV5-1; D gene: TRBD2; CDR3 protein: CASSFQRGDQETQYF; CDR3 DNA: TGCGCCAGCAGCTTCCAGCGGGGGGACCAAGAGACCCAGTACTTC
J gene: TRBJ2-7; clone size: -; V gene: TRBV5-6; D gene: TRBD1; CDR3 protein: CASSLTRQGKVYF; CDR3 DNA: TGTGCCAGCAGCTTGACCCGACAGGGGAAGGTGTACTTC
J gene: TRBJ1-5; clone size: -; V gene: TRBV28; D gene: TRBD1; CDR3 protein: CASSPPGGGTGGNVIPPQHF; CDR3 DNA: TGTGCCAGCAGTCCCCCCGGGGGCGGGACAGGGGGGAATGTGATCCCGCCCCAGCATTTT
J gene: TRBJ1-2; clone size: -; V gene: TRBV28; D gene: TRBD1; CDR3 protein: CASSVTGGGYGYTF; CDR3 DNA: TGTGCCAGCAGTGTGACAGGGGGCGGCTATGGCTACACCTTC
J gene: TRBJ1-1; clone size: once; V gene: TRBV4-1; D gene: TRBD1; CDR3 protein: CASSQGQGAAIGTEAFF; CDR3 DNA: TGCGCCAGCAGCCAAGGACAGGGAGCCGCAATCGGCACTGAAGCTTTCTTT
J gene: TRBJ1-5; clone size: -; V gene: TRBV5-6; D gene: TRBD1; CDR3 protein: CASSSDRGWNQPQHF; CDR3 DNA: TGTGCCAGCAGCTCCGACAGGGGGTGGAATCAGCCCCAGCATTTT
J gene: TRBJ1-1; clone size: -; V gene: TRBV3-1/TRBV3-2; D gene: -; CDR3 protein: CASSPFRLMNTEAFF; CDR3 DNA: TGTGCCAGCAGCCCCTTCAGGCTGATGAACACTGAAGCTTTCTTT
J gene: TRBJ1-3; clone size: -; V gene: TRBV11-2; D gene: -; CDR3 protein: CASSPRQGHTIYF; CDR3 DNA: TGTGCCAGCAGCCCAAGGCAGGGCCACACCATATATTTT
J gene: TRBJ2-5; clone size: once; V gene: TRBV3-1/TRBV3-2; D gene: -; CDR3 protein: CASSRSGTESLPQYF; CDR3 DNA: TGTGCCAGCAGCCGTTCCGGGACTGAGAGTCTTCCCCAGTACTTC
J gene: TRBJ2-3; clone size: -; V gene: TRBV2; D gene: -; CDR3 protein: CASSGGRGLYADTQYF; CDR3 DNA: TGTGCCAGCAGTGGGGGCAGGGGCTTATATGCAGATACGCAGTATTTT
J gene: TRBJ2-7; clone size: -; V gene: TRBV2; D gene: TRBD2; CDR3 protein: CASTHREASVNEQYF; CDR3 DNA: TGTGCCAGCACACACCGGGAGGCCTCGGTAAACGAGCAGTACTTC
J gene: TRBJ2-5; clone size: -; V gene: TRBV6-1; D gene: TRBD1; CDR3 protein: CASSEVSTGGLETQYF; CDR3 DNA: TGTGCCAGCAGTGAGGTCTCGACAGGGGGCTTGGAGACCCAGTACTTC
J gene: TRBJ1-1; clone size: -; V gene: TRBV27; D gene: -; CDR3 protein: CASSVQGDIAEAFF; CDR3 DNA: TGTGCCAGCAGTGTCCAGGGTGATATCGCTGAAGCTTTCTTT
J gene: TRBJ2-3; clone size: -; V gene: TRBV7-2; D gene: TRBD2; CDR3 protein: CASGGVSTDTQYF; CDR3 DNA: TGTGCCAGCGGGGGGGTAAGCACAGATACGCAGTATTTT
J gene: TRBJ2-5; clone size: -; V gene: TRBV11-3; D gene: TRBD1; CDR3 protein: CASSTRTGGAEETQYF; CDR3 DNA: TGTGCCAGCAGCACCCGAACAGGGGGCGCGGAAGAGACCCAGTACTTC